This T cell receptor (beta chain) comes out of a study of identical twins. TCRdb ran MiXCR on the 5' RACE reads and lists one entry per CDR3 protein. The data contain 400,000 to 500,000 distinct CDR3 sequences, 14% of them singletons. The CDR3 totals 15 residues. Germline assignment: CDR1 SGHRS and CDR2 YFSETQ. The germline V and J ends were trimmed by 7 bases and 3 bases, with 16 bases remaining between them. This clonotype was detected only a few times. Its antigen is unknown. General study findings and limits: A lower insertion count was a feature of abundant cord blood beta clonotypes, with no such feature in memory repertoires.

The same data also contributed to another study, on yellow fever vaccine responses in identical twins.

This TCR derives from a woman younger than 35 in good health. The rearrangement links TRBV5-1 to TRBJ2-2, with a weak D call TRBD2 (6 bases). The sample consisted of CD4+ T cells sorted from blood. The DNA for the CDR3 is TGCGCCAGCTCCCCGGGGGTCAAAGACACCGGGGAGCTGTTTTTT. As protein: CASSPGVKDTGELFF.